Each of the 26 T cell receptor delta chains below was sequenced from the same sample in a study of gammadelta T cells in human blood. TCRdb fed the RT-PCR reads to CATT. The sample lists around 360 delta-chain clones, 25% to 40% seen once, with 30% to 45% in the top ten. Sample: non-Vgamma9Vdelta2 gamma-delta T cells from infant blood. These receptors originate from a human donor.

This clone rates as large. V and J are TRDV1 and TRDJ1; 12 bases map to TRDD3. V lost 1 base to trimming and J lost 0 bases; unmatched junction nucleotides: 18. Germline V gene sequence: CDR1 TSWWSYY, CDR2 QGS. The CDR3 is 22 amino acids. CDR3: CALGERALPYWGILGYTDKLIF. The DNA for the CDR3 is TGTGCTCTTGGGGAACGAGCCTTACCCTACTGGGGGATACTGGGGTACACCGATAAACTCATCTTT.

Relative to its sample, this clone is large. Other DNA sequences in the same sample also yield this CDR3. The chain couples TRDV1 to TRDJ1, with D tentatively TRDD2 or TRDD3 (9 bases each). Germline V gene sequence: CDR1 TSWWSYY, CDR2 QGS. V shed 0 bases and J shed 4 bases, with 30 bases lying between them. The CDR3 has 21 amino acids. The CDR3 loop is CALGELHPCLPTGDTDDKLIF. The DNA for the CDR3 is TGTGCTCTTGGGGAACTTCATCCTTGCCTTCCTACTGGGGATACGGACGATAAACTCATCTTT.

This clone qualifies as large. This rearrangement joins TRDV1 to TRDJ1; 12 nucleotides line up with TRDD3. Germline values: CDR1 TSWWSYY, CDR2 QGS. The CDR3 is 20 residues long. The junction had 13 bases not matched to a gene; V was cut back by 1 base and J by 1 base. The DNA for the CDR3 is TGTGCTCTTGGGGAACCCTCCTATGTGTACTGGGGGATACTCACCGATAAACTCATCTTT. This translates into CALGEPSYVYWGILTDKLIF.

This chain joins TRDV1 and TRDJ2; 10 nucleotides line up with TRDD3. V was pared by 2 bases and J by 0 bases, with 24 bases of the junction left unmatched. The germline gives CDR1 TSWWSYY, CDR2 QGS. The CDR3 runs 24 residues. Here the CDR3 reads CALGEVGWWGTILGDAPLTAQLFF. In nucleotides, the CDR3 is TGTGCTCTTGGGGAAGTGGGCTGGTGGGGAACCATACTGGGGGATGCCCCTTTGACAGCACAACTCTTCTTT.

This clone is large within its sample. The V gene is TRDV3, the J gene TRDJ2; 13 positions agree with TRDD3. From germline, CDR1 is TVYSNPD and CDR2 GDNSRS (reference sequence). The ends lost 4 bases at V and 0 bases at J; junction bases unmatched: 23. This CDR3 has 22 amino acids. DNA of the CDR3: TGTGCCTCTTTTCACTTCCTAAGGACGTACTGGGGGATACGAGCTTTGACAGCACAACTCTTCTTT. Its translation is CASFHFLRTYWGIRALTAQLFF. Looking up the rest from reference TRDV3 and TRDJ2 gives the full variable domain: CDKVTQSSPDQTVASGSEVVLLCTYDTVYSNPDLFWYRIRPDYSFQFVFYGDNSRSEGADFTQGRFSVKHILTQKAFHLVISPVRTEDSATYYCASFHFLRTYWGIRALTAQLFFGKGTQLIVEP.

About this clone: It may be a read error: a sequence one base away is much more abundant. Other DNA sequences in the same sample also yield this CDR3. The chain uses TRDV1 and TRDJ1; 7 nucleotides agree with TRDD3. Germline loops: CDR1 TSWWSYY, CDR2 QGS. This CDR3 is 17 amino acids long. This CDR3 is CALGEPSSITGAGILIF. The CDR3 DNA follows: TGTGCGCTTGGGGAACCATCCTCCATCACTGGGGCAGGAATACTCATCTTT.

This clone has only a few counts. A much larger clone sits a single nucleotide away, making a read error possible. Other nucleotide sequences from this sample produce the same CDR3. V and J are TRDV1 and TRDJ1, with TRDD3 matching over 10 bases. The CDR3 length is 18 residues. Germline loops: CDR1 TSWWSYY, CDR2 QGS. CDR3 DNA sequence: TGTGCTCTGGGGGATTTACCGGGATTACTGGGGGATGACGGGCAACTCATCTTT. Its translation is CALGDLPGLLGDDGQLIF.

This clone is labeled as large. This chain connects TRDV2 to TRDJ1; 12 nucleotides agree with TRDD3. The CDR3 is made up of 17 amino acids. Trimming at V came to 0 bases and at J to 4 bases, leaving 8 bases not matched to a gene. Germline V gene sequence: CDR1 GEAIGNYY, CDR2 EKD. DNA for the CDR3: TGTGCCTGTGACACCACCTGGGGGATACGCGGGAACGATAAACTCATCTTT. Encoded protein: CACDTTWGIRGNDKLIF.

A remark on this clone: A read error is the likely source, as a far larger clone sits one nucleotide away. The chain is built from TRDV1 and TRDJ1, with TRDD3 matching 13 bases. After removal of 1 base from V and 1 base from J, the junction contained 12 bases not matched to a gene. Germline V gene sequence: CDR1 TSWWSYY, CDR2 QGS. The CDR3 has 20 residues. CDR3 region: CALGEHRTYDWGIRTDKLIF. Here the CDR3 DNA reads TGTGCTCTTGGGGAACATCGGACCTACGACTGGGGGATACGCACCGATAAACTCATCTTT.

Points on this clone: A much larger clone lies a single base off, so this may be a read error. This same CDR3 is encoded by further DNA sequences in the sample. This chain joins TRDV1 and TRDJ4, with 10 bases matching TRDD3. The CDR3 sequence is 20 residues long. Germline-derived CDR1 and CDR2 are TSWWSYY and QGS. J lost 0 bases, V lost 4 bases, and 20 bases had no gene match. The CDR3 sequence: CALGGGNWGILVCTARPLIF. In DNA form, the CDR3 reads TGTGCTCTTGGGGGAGGCAACTGGGGGATCTTAGTTTGTACCGCCAGACCCCTGATCTTT.

This clone was observed a handful of times. One base separates it from a far larger clone, so it is likely a read error. Different DNA sequences within this sample yield the same CDR3. The genes are TRAV14/DV4 and TRDJ1; TRDD3 aligns across 9 bases. The CDR3 length is 16 residues. Germline lookup yields CDR1 TSDPSYG and CDR2 QGSYDQQN (reference sequence). This chain's CDR3 is CAMRAGIRGYTDKLIF. Written as DNA, the CDR3 is TGTGCCATGAGAGCGGGGATACGGGGTTACACCGATAAACTCATCTTT.

This clone counts as large. The chain recombines TRDV3 with TRDJ1, with a weak D call TRDD2 (8 bases). CDR1 and CDR2 (germline): TVYSNPD, GDNSRS (reference sequence). The V gene lost 2 bases and the J gene lost 3 bases, with 49 bases spanning the gap. CDR3 length: 25 amino acids. CDR3 in amino acids: CAFSLLLPTRLMTLLGIGLADKLIF. The CDR3 bases are TGTGCCTTTTCCCTTTTACTTCCTACAAGACTTATGACCTTACTGGGGATCGGGTTGGCCGATAAACTCATCTTT.

There are a few counts of this clone. This may arise from a read error, as a much more abundant clone is one base away. The chain couples TRDV1 to TRDJ1, with D possibly being TRDD3 (6 bases). Germline V CDR1 and CDR2: TSWWSYY, QGS. CDR3 length equals 21 residues. V gave up 2 bases and J gave up 0 bases, with 28 bases separating them. DNA for the CDR3: TGTGCTCTTGGGGAATTTCGGGAACTTTTGTGGGGGGGCCCGTACACCGATAAACTCATCTTT. It yields the protein CALGEFRELLWGGPYTDKLIF.

Note on this clone: A read error is likely here: a far larger clone is one base away. This rearrangement joins TRDV1 to TRDJ1; 12 bases line up with TRDD3. Looked up from germline, CDR1 is TSWWSYY and CDR2 is QGS. The length of the CDR3 is 20 residues. With V trimmed by 1 base and J by 1 base, 13 bases remained unmatched. CDR3 sequence (DNA): TGTGCTCTTGGGGAACAACGGACCTACGGCTGGGGGATACGCACCGATAAACTCATCTTT. This codes for CALGEQRTYGWGIRTDKLIF.

This clone was detected only a few times. This likely reflects a read error, since a far larger clone is one base away. This rearrangement joins TRDV1 to TRDJ1, with a tentative D call TRDD3 (6 bases). CDR1 and CDR2 from the germline V gene are TSWWSYY and QGS. Trimming cost V 5 bases and J 0 bases, with 31 bases left between them. This CDR3 has 21 amino acids. The DNA of the CDR3 is TGTGCTCTTGGGCTGCGAGTATACCTACCTCTACTGGGACCGTACACCGATAAACTCATCTTT. Translated: CALGLRVYLPLLGPYTDKLIF.

On this clone itself: A clone one base away is much larger, so this may be a read error. The chain couples TRDV1 to TRDJ1; 10 bases fit TRDD3. V shed 2 bases, J shed 0 bases, and the junction held 33 bases outside the gene matches. Germline CDR1 is TSWWSYY and CDR2 is QGS. The CDR3 consists of 26 residues. The CDR3 coding sequence is TGTGCTCTTGGGGAAAGGGGGGTTTCCTACCACGGCTTTTACTGGGGGATCCCTCTTGACACCGATAAACTCATCTTT. Translating it yields CALGERGVSYHGFYWGIPLDTDKLIF.

This clone was seen more than once but under ten times. With a much larger clone just one base away, this may be a read error. The rearrangement links TRDV1 to TRDJ1, with D perhaps TRDD2 or TRDD3 (5 bases each). This CDR3 has 23 amino acids. Between the trimmed V and J ends, which lost 3 bases and 0 bases, there was a span of 35 bases. Germline values: CDR1 TSWWSYY, CDR2 QGS. The CDR3 spells CALGDVTIFLWLGKGLYTDKLIF. The CDR3 coding sequence is TGTGCTCTTGGGGACGTAACTATTTTCCTTTGGCTGGGTAAAGGACTTTACACCGATAAACTCATCTTT.

In its sample, this clone was seen a few times. It is likely a read error: a sequence one base away is far more abundant. Other DNA sequences in the same sample also yield this CDR3. This rearrangement joins TRDV1 to TRDJ1; 8 bases are shared with TRDD3. This CDR3 contains 22 residues. V was pared by 2 bases and J by 0 bases, with 23 bases of the junction left unmatched. Germline assignment: CDR1 TSWWSYY and CDR2 QGS. CDR3 sequence: CALGENRAFLIHWGPYTDKLIF. The CDR3 DNA sequence: TGTGCTCTTGGGGAAAACAGGGCATTCCTAATCCACTGGGGGCCGTACACCGATAAACTCATCTTT.

This clone is large. This chain links TRDV1 with TRDJ1; D may be TRDD2 (9 bases). The CDR3 loop spans 21 amino acids. Trimming took off 2 bases at V and 0 bases at J, with 28 bases between the two ends. Looked up from germline, CDR1 is TSWWSYY and CDR2 is QGS. The CDR3 sequence is CALGESPAFLPGGPYTDKLIF. The CDR3 DNA reads TGTGCTCTTGGGGAATCTCCTGCCTTCCTACCTGGGGGACCGTACACCGATAAACTCATCTTT.

Turning to this clone: A clone one base away is much larger, so this may be a read error. The rearrangement uses TRDV1 and TRDJ1; the match to TRDD3 covers 9 bases. CDR3 length equals 20 residues. Germline V gene sequence: CDR1 TSWWSYY, CDR2 QGS. V lost 2 bases, J lost 0 bases, and 16 bases stayed unmatched. CDR3 protein: CALGESKPDWGTPYTDKLIF. For the CDR3, the DNA is TGTGCTCTTGGGGAATCTAAACCAGACTGGGGGACACCTTACACCGATAAACTCATCTTT.

In its sample, this clone ranks as large. Additional DNA sequences in this sample encode the identical CDR3. The chain recombines TRDV1 with TRDJ1; 12 nucleotides align to TRDD3. J was trimmed by 7 bases and V by 5 bases; bases with no gene match: 14. Germline values: CDR1 TSWWSYY, CDR2 QGS. This CDR3 is built from 17 residues. CDR3 amino acids: CALGTGLSGGYGAKLIF. The CDR3 region has the DNA TGTGCTCTTGGGACTGGCCTCTCTGGGGGATACGGGGCTAAACTCATCTTT.

Judged by abundance, this clone is large. V and J are TRDV1 and TRDJ1; 10 positions agree with TRDD3. Germline V gives CDR1 TSWWSYY, CDR2 QGS. V was pared by 1 base and J by 3 bases, with 26 bases of the junction left unmatched. The length of the CDR3 is 23 residues. This chain's CDR3 is CALGEQRILFDWGIIIRADKLIF. The CDR3 DNA sequence: TGTGCTCTTGGGGAACAGCGGATTCTCTTCGACTGGGGGATTATAATTAGAGCCGATAAACTCATCTTT.

Notes on this clone: A much larger clone is a single base away; this may be a read error. The chain carries TRDV1 and TRDJ1; TRDD3 matches 13 bases. Germline loops: CDR1 TSWWSYY, CDR2 QGS. V was pared by 3 bases and J by 2 bases, with 27 bases of the junction left unmatched. There are 24 residues in the CDR3. This CDR3 reads CALGDWSSYVADWGIRVRTDKLIF. The CDR3 nucleotides read TGTGCTCTTGGGGACTGGTCTTCCTACGTCGCGGACTGGGGGATACGCGTAAGGACCGATAAACTCATCTTT.

This clone was seen a handful of times. The chain uses TRDV1 and TRDJ1; D may be TRDD2 or TRDD3 (6 bases each). CDR1 and CDR2 from the germline V gene are TSWWSYY and QGS. The CDR3 is 21 amino acids. With 3 bases removed from V and 0 bases from J, the gap between germline ends came to 29 bases. CDR3 protein: CALGDDHLPLPMGGYTDKLIF. The CDR3 coding sequence is TGTGCTCTTGGGGACGACCATCTTCCTTTGCCGATGGGGGGTTACACCGATAAACTCATCTTT.

As for this clone: It may be a read error: a sequence one base away is much more abundant. Other DNA sequences in this specimen translate into the identical CDR3. The chain links TRDV1 to TRDJ1; D is perhaps TRDD2 or TRDD3 (5 bases each). CDR3 size: 23 residues. V lost 3 bases and J lost 0, with 35 bases in between. The germline gives CDR1 TSWWSYY, CDR2 QGS. CDR3 region: CALGDLTIFLWLGKGLYTDKLIF. The CDR3 DNA sequence: TGTGCTCTTGGGGACTTAACTATTTTCCTGTGGCTGGGTAAAGGACTTTACACCGATAAACTCATCTTT.

Concerning this clone itself: Just one base apart from a much larger clone, this may be a read error. Other DNA sequences in this specimen translate into the identical CDR3. V is TRDV1 and J is TRDJ1, with D tentatively TRDD3 (5 bases). This CDR3 comprises 23 residues. V lost 5 bases, J lost 0 bases, and 37 bases lay in between. The germline CDR1 and CDR2 sequences are TSWWSYY and QGS. Written as DNA, the CDR3 is TGTGCTCTTGGGCATTACTTTCCCCCGAGAGTACTGGCGGTCCCAGGGTACACCGATAAACTCATCTTT. Encoded protein: CALGHYFPPRVLAVPGYTDKLIF.